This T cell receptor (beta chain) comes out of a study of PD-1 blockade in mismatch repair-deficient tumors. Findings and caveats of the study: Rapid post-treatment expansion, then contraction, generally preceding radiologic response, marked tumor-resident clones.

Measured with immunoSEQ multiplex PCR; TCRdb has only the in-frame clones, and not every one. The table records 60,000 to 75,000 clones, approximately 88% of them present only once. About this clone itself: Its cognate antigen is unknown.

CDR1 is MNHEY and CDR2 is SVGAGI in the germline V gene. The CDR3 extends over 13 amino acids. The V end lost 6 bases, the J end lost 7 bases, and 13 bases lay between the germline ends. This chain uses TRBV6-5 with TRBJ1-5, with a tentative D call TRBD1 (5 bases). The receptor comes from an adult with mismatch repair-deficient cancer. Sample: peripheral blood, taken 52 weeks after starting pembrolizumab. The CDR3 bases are TGTGCCAGCAGCCGGGGGAATCAGCAGCCCCAGCATTTT. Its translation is CASSRGNQQPQHF.